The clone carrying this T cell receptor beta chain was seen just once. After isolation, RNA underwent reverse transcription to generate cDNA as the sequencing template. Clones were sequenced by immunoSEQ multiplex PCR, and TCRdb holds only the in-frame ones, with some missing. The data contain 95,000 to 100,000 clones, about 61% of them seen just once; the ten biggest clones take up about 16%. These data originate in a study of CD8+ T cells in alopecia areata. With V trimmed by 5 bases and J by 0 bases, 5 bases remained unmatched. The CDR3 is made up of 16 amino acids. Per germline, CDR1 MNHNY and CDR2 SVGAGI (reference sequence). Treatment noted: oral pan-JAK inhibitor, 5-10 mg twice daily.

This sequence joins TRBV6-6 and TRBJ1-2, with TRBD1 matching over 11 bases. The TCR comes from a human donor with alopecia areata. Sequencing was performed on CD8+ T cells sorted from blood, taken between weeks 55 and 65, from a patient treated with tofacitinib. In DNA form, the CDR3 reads TGTGCCAGCAGTGGACAGGGGGCAGTAGCTAACTATGGCTACACCTTC. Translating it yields CASSGQGAVANYGYTF.